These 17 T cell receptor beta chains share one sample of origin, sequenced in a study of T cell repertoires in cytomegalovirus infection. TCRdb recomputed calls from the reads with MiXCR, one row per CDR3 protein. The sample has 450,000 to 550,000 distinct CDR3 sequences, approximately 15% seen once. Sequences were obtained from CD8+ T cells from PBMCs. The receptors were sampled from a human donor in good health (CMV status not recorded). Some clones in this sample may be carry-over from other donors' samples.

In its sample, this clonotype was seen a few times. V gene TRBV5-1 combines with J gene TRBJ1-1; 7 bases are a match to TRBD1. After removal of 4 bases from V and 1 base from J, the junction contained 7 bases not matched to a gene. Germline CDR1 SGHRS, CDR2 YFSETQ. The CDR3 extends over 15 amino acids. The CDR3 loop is CASSERQGRNTEAFF. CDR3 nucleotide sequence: TGCGCCAGCAGCGAACGACAGGGACGGAACACTGAAGCTTTCTTT.

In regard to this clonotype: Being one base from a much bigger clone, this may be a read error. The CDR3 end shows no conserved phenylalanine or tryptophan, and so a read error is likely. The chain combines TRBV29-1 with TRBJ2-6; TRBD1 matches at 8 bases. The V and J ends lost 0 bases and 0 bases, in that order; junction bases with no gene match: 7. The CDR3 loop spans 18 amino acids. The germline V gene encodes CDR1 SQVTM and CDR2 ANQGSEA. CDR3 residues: CSVEDPQGARSGANVLTL. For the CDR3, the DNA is TGCAGCGTTGAAGATCCGCAGGGGGCCCGCTCTGGGGCCAACGTCCTGACTTTA.

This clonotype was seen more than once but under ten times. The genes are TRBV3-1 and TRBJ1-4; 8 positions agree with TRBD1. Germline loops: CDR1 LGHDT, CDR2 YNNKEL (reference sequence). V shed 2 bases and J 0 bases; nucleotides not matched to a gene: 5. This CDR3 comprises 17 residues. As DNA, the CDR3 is TGTGCCAGCAGCCAATTGGACAGGGAGTCAACTAATGAAAAACTGTTTTTT. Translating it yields CASSQLDRESTNEKLFF.

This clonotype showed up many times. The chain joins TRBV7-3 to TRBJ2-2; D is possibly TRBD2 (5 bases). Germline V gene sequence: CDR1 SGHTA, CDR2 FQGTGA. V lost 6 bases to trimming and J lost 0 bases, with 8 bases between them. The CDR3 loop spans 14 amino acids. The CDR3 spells CASSISANTGELFF. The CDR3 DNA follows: TGTGCCAGCAGTATTAGCGCGAACACCGGGGAGCTGTTTTTT.

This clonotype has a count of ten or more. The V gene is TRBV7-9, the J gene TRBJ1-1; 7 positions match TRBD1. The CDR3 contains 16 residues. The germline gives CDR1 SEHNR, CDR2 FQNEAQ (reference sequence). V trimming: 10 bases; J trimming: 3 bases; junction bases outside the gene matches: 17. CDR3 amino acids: CATSGGGGNGDTEAFF. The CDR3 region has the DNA TGTGCCACCTCAGGAGGGGGCGGGAATGGGGACACTGAAGCTTTCTTT.

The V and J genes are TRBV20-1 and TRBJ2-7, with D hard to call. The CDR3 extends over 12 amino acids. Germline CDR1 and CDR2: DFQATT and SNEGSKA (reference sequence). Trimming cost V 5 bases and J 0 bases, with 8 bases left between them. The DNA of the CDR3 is TGCAGTGCTTTAGGGATCTCCTACGAGCAGTACTTC. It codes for CSALGISYEQYF.

The CDR3 spells CSARDWTGGDTEAFF. The CDR3, as DNA: TGCAGTGCTAGAGACTGGACAGGAGGGGACACTGAAGCTTTCTTT. V gene TRBV20-1 combines with J gene TRBJ1-1, with 7 bases identical to TRBD1. The CDR3 sequence is 15 residues long. Germline values: CDR1 DFQATT, CDR2 SNEGSKA (reference sequence). Trimming cost V 0 bases and J 3 bases; bases outside gene matches: 7.

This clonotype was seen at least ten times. CDR3 coding DNA: TGTGCCAGCAGCGCTAGTCAGTTCTTC. It yields the protein CASSASQFF. The J gene is TRBJ2-1, the V gene TRBV7-9; no firm D call. Germline CDR1 SEHNR, CDR2 FQNEAQ (reference sequence). The germline V and J ends were trimmed by 5 bases and 13 bases, with 6 bases remaining between them. This CDR3 region has 9 residues.

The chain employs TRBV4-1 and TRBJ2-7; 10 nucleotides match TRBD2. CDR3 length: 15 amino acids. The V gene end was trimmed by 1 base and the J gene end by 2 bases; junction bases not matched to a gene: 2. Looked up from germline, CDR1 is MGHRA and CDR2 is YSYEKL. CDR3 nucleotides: TGCGCCAGCAGCCAAGGAAGCGGGGGGGCCTACGAGCAGTACTTC. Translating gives CASSQGSGGAYEQYF.

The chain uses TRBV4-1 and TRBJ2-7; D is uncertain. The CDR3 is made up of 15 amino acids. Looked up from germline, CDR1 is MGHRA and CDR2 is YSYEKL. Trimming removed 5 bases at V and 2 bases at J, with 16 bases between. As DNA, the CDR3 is TGCGCCAGCAGCGTCGAATATCGGCCAACCTACGAGCAGTACTTC. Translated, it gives CASSVEYRPTYEQYF.

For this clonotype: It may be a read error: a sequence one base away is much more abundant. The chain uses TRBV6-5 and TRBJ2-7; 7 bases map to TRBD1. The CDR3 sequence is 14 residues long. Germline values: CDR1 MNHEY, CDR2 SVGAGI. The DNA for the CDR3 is TGTGCCCGCAGTTACTCCCGGGACAGCTACGAGCAGTACTTC. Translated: CARSYSRDSYEQYF.

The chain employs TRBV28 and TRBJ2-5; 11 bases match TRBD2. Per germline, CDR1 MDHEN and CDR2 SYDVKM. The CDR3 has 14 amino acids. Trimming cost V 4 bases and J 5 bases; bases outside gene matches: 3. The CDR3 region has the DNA TGTGCCAGCAGTTCCTGGACTAGCGGGGAGACCCAGTACTTC. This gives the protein CASSSWTSGETQYF.

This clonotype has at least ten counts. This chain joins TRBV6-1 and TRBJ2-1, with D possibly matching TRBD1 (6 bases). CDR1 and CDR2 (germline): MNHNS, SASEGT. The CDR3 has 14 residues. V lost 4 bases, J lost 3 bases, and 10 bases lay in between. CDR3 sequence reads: CASSGRDNYNEQFF. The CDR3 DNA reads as TGTGCCAGCAGTGGCCGGGACAACTACAATGAGCAGTTCTTC.

CDR3 coding DNA: TGTGCCAGCAGTGAACCGCCCGGGCCTGAAAAACTGTTTTTT. As protein: CASSEPPGPEKLFF. This chain links TRBV6-1 with TRBJ1-4; no definite D call. The CDR3 spans 14 residues. Trimming shortened V by 2 bases and J by 7 bases, and 11 bases separated the two germline ends. Germline V lookup: CDR1 MNHNS, CDR2 SASEGT.

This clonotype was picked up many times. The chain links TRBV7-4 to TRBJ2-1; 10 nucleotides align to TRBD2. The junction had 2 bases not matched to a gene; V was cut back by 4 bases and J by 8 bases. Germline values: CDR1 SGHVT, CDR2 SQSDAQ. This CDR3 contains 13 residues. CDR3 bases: TGTGCCAGCAGCTCCGGGACTAGCGATGAGCAGTTCTTC. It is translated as CASSSGTSDEQFF.

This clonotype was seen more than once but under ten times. In nucleotides, the CDR3 is TGTGCCAGCAGCCCCACCCAAGGGAACACTGAAGCTTTCTTT. Translation gives CASSPTQGNTEAFF. The chain couples TRBV7-3 to TRBJ1-1; D not resolved. Germline CDR1 SGHTA, CDR2 FQGTGA. Trimming cost V 5 bases and J 1 base, with 11 bases left between them. CDR3 length equals 14 residues. Drawing the rest from reference TRBV7-3 and TRBJ1-1, the complete variable domain is GAGVSQTPSNKVTEKGKYVELRCDPISGHTALYWYRQSLGQGPEFLIYFQGTGAADDSGLPNDRFFAVRPEGSVSTLKIQRTERGDSAVYLCASSPTQGNTEAFFGQGTRLTVV.

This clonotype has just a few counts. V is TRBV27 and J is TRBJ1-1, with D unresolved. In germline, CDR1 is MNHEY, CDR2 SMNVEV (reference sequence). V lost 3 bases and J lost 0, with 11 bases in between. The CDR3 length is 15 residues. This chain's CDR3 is CASSLGSLMNTEAFF. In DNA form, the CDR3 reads TGTGCCAGCAGTTTGGGGAGCCTCATGAACACTGAAGCTTTCTTT.